This T cell receptor beta chain is from a study of cytomegalovirus exposure and HLA in healthy donors. The primer mix had 60 Vbeta and 13 Jbeta primers. Repertoires were generated with immunoSEQ multiplex PCR, while TCRdb's copy carries only in-frame clones and drops some. In the table there are tens of thousands of clones, more than 70% of which are singletons. This CDR3 is built from 15 residues. The germline gives CDR1 SQVTM, CDR2 ANQGSEA. V was pared by 7 bases and J by 11 bases, with 17 bases of the junction left unmatched. The V and J genes are TRBV29-1 and TRBJ1-4; 9 bases match TRBD1. The sequence was obtained from a man aged 30 to 45 in good health and CMV-seropositive. The sample comprised PBMCs. The CDR3 protein is CSAGGQGWLHGKLFF. DNA for the CDR3: TGCAGCGCTGGGGGACAGGGCTGGCTGCATGGGAAACTGTTTTTT.